This record looks at one TCR beta chain sequence and its context. Its specificity is not known. The data are from a study of T cell clusters in autoimmune cytopenias. Study results and caveats: TRB repertoire shifts in secondary cytopenia and chronic lymphocytic leukemia mostly reflected lymphoma, not autoimmunity.

TRB was amplified from around 250 ng of peripheral blood genomic DNA per sample. The CDR3 is made up of 14 amino acids. Germline CDR1 is MNHEY and CDR2 is SMNVEV (reference sequence). TRB was amplified by touch-down multiplex PCR, primer pools A and B combined. TCRdb re-called the multiplex PCR reads and shows each CDR3 protein once, DNA omitted. Its table records approximately 12,000 distinct CDR3 sequences. Material for sequencing was peripheral blood. The TCR was taken from a human donor with an autoimmune cytopenia or autoimmune hepatitis (not recorded which). This chain uses TRBV27 with TRBJ2-2; TCRdb lists TRBD1, though no DNA is available to test this call. The CDR3: CASSRTGYTGELFF.